These T cell receptor beta chains were read from a single sample in a study of radiotherapy plus CTLA-4 blockade in lung cancer. Sequencing used immunoSEQ multiplex PCR; TCRdb keeps in-frame clones, though not all of them. The table has about 51,000 clones, about 85% seen once. The material sequenced was peripheral blood, taken from a patient treated with radiotherapy plus ipilimumab. Receptor source: a human donor with non-small cell lung cancer who had a complete response to radiotherapy plus ipilimumab. The CDR3 runs from the conserved cysteine through the conserved F or W. A D gene is named only where the DNA matches it firmly. Size is omitted from some rows. Given values are once, few, many or a class for expanded clones.

CDR3 protein: CASTPPRDMEGKLFF
CDR3 DNA: TGTGCCAGTACCCCTCCCCGGGACATGGAAGGAAAACTGTTTTTT
D gene: -
CDR3 length: 15
clone size: -
V gene: TRBV19
J gene: TRBJ1-4

CDR3 protein: CASTQETVNYGYTF
CDR3 DNA: TGTGCCAGTACCCAAGAGACAGTTAACTATGGCTACACCTTC
D gene: -
CDR3 length: 14
clone size: -
V gene: TRBV19
J gene: TRBJ1-2

CDR3 protein: CASSLGGRRGYTF
CDR3 DNA: TGTGCCAGCAGCTTGGGGGGCAGGAGAGGCTACACCTTC
D gene: -
CDR3 length: 13
clone size: -
V gene: TRBV5-8
J gene: TRBJ1-2

CDR3 protein: CASSYGFLSQPQHF
CDR3 DNA: TGTGCCAGTAGTTACGGGTTCTTGAGTCAGCCCCAGCATTTT
D gene: -
CDR3 length: 14
clone size: -
V gene: TRBV19
J gene: TRBJ1-5

CDR3 protein: CASSLGGTVLGYTF
CDR3 DNA: TGTGCCAGCAGCTTAGGGGGGACAGTTTTAGGCTACACCTTC
D gene: TRBD1
CDR3 length: 14
clone size: -
V gene: TRBV7-2
J gene: TRBJ1-2

CDR3 protein: CASSASSGLNYGYTF
CDR3 DNA: TGTGCCAGCAGCGCATCGTCAGGGCTTAACTATGGCTACACCTTC
D gene: -
CDR3 length: 15
clone size: -
V gene: TRBV7-2
J gene: TRBJ1-2

CDR3 protein: CSVEAIAGGRGITIF
CDR3 DNA: TGCAGCGTTGAAGCGATAGCGGGGGGCCGAGGGATCACTATCTTC
D gene: TRBD2
CDR3 length: 15
clone size: -
V gene: TRBV29-1
J gene: TRBJ2-1

CDR3 protein: CATSDGQSRTTEAFF
CDR3 DNA: TGTGCCACCAGCGATGGACAGTCCCGAACTACTGAAGCTTTCTTT
D gene: -
CDR3 length: 15
clone size: -
V gene: TRBV15
J gene: TRBJ1-1

CDR3 protein: CASSLTGRVEETQYF
CDR3 DNA: TGTGCCAGCAGCCTGACAGGGCGGGTGGAAGAGACCCAGTACTTC
D gene: TRBD1
CDR3 length: 15
clone size: -
V gene: TRBV2
J gene: TRBJ2-5

CDR3 protein: CASSPGSRETQYF
CDR3 DNA: TGTGCCAGCAGCCCGGGGTCCAGGGAGACCCAGTACTTC
D gene: -
CDR3 length: 13
clone size: -
V gene: TRBV2
J gene: TRBJ2-5

CDR3 protein: CASNREWTGSNTGELFF
CDR3 DNA: TGTGCCAGTAATCGGGAATGGACAGGGAGTAACACCGGGGAGCTGTTTTTT
D gene: TRBD1
CDR3 length: 17
clone size: -
V gene: TRBV19
J gene: TRBJ2-2

CDR3 protein: CASKTDRGDYNEQFF
CDR3 DNA: TGTGCCAGCAAGACGGACAGGGGCGACTACAATGAGCAGTTCTTC
D gene: TRBD1
CDR3 length: 15
clone size: -
V gene: TRBV2
J gene: TRBJ2-1

CDR3 protein: CASSRSRGDSGANVLTF
CDR3 DNA: TGTGCCAGTAGTAGAAGCAGGGGAGACTCTGGGGCCAACGTCCTGACTTTC
D gene: -
CDR3 length: 17
clone size: few
V gene: TRBV19
J gene: TRBJ2-6

CDR3 protein: CASSTQGGAGELFF
CDR3 DNA: TGCGCCAGCAGCACACAGGGGGGCGCCGGGGAGCTGTTTTTT
D gene: TRBD1
CDR3 length: 14
clone size: once
V gene: TRBV5-1
J gene: TRBJ2-2

CDR3 protein: CASSWSGTPNTGELFF
CDR3 DNA: TGTGCCAGCAGCTGGTCCGGGACTCCGAACACCGGGGAGCTGTTTTTT
D gene: -
CDR3 length: 16
clone size: -
V gene: TRBV5-6
J gene: TRBJ2-2

CDR3 protein: CASTPWAGEETQYF
CDR3 DNA: TGTGCCAGTACGCCATGGGCAGGGGAGGAGACCCAGTACTTC
D gene: -
CDR3 length: 14
clone size: -
V gene: TRBV19
J gene: TRBJ2-5

CDR3 protein: CASSEEASGNEQFF
CDR3 DNA: TGTGCCAGCAGTGAAGAAGCTAGCGGCAATGAGCAGTTCTTC
D gene: TRBD2
CDR3 length: 14
clone size: -
V gene: TRBV2
J gene: TRBJ2-1

CDR3 protein: CASSQTDFWDQPQHF
CDR3 DNA: TGTGCCAGCAGCCAGACAGATTTTTGGGATCAGCCCCAGCATTTT
D gene: -
CDR3 length: 15
clone size: -
V gene: TRBV16
J gene: TRBJ1-5

CDR3 protein: CASSPLGRDTYNEQFF
CDR3 DNA: TGTGCCAGTAGTCCTTTGGGCCGGGACACCTACAATGAGCAGTTCTTC
D gene: -
CDR3 length: 16
clone size: -
V gene: TRBV19
J gene: TRBJ2-1

CDR3 protein: CAWSSGRNSPLHF
CDR3 DNA: TGTGCCTGGAGTAGTGGGCGAAATTCACCCCTCCACTTT
D gene: -
CDR3 length: 13
clone size: -
V gene: TRBV30
J gene: TRBJ1-6

CDR3 protein: CATSRDGGKGEKLFF
CDR3 DNA: TGTGCCACCAGCAGAGATGGGGGCAAAGGCGAAAAACTGTTTTTT
D gene: -
CDR3 length: 15
clone size: -
V gene: TRBV15
J gene: TRBJ1-4

CDR3 protein: CATSRDHRFGRENTEAFF
CDR3 DNA: TGTGCCACCAGCAGAGACCATCGTTTTGGACGGGAGAACACTGAAGCTTTCTTT
D gene: -
CDR3 length: 18
clone size: once
V gene: TRBV15
J gene: TRBJ1-1

CDR3 protein: CASSVGGGGSGRTDTQYF
CDR3 DNA: TGTGCCAGCAGCGTAGGTGGGGGGGGTAGCGGGAGGACAGATACGCAGTATTTT
D gene: TRBD2
CDR3 length: 18
clone size: -
V gene: TRBV9
J gene: TRBJ2-3

CDR3 protein: CASRRQGRIEQFF
CDR3 DNA: TGTGCCAGCAGAAGACAGGGCAGGATTGAGCAGTTCTTC
D gene: TRBD1
CDR3 length: 13
clone size: -
V gene: TRBV27
J gene: TRBJ2-1

CDR3 protein: CAISEGGRQADTQYF
CDR3 DNA: TGTGCCATCAGTGAAGGGGGTCGGCAGGCAGATACGCAGTATTTT
D gene: -
CDR3 length: 15
clone size: -
V gene: TRBV10-3
J gene: TRBJ2-3

CDR3 protein: CASSPSRDRGNEQFF
CDR3 DNA: TGTGCCAGCTCACCAAGTAGAGACAGGGGCAATGAGCAGTTCTTC
D gene: TRBD1
CDR3 length: 15
clone size: few
V gene: TRBV18
J gene: TRBJ2-1

CDR3 protein: CASSPEGGNTIYF
CDR3 DNA: TGCGCCAGCAGCCCCGAGGGTGGAAACACCATATATTTT
D gene: -
CDR3 length: 13
clone size: -
V gene: TRBV5-1
J gene: TRBJ1-3

CDR3 protein: CASSHRDRKETQYF
CDR3 DNA: TGTGCCAGCAGTCACCGGGACAGGAAAGAGACCCAGTACTTC
D gene: TRBD1
CDR3 length: 14
clone size: -
V gene: TRBV6-5
J gene: TRBJ2-5

CDR3 protein: CASAPDSSSYNEQFF
CDR3 DNA: TGTGCTAGCGCCCCAGATTCCAGCTCCTACAATGAGCAGTTCTTC
D gene: -
CDR3 length: 15
clone size: -
V gene: TRBV12-5
J gene: TRBJ2-1

CDR3 protein: CASSPRLASGNTIYF
CDR3 DNA: TGTGCCAGCTCACCTCGTTTAGCGTCTGGAAACACCATATATTTT
D gene: -
CDR3 length: 15
clone size: -
V gene: TRBV18
J gene: TRBJ1-3

CDR3 protein: CASGFGRDTQYF
CDR3 DNA: TGTGCTAGTGGTTTTGGGCGCGATACGCAGTATTTT
D gene: -
CDR3 length: 12
clone size: -
V gene: TRBV12-5
J gene: TRBJ2-3

CDR3 protein: CASSPPGTANYGYTF
CDR3 DNA: TGTGCCAGCAGCCCGCCCGGGACTGCTAACTATGGCTACACCTTC
D gene: -
CDR3 length: 15
clone size: -
V gene: TRBV7-2
J gene: TRBJ1-2

CDR3 protein: CASSPDVGQGNYGYTF
CDR3 DNA: TGTGCCAGCAGCCCCGATGTGGGGCAAGGGAACTATGGCTACACCTTC
D gene: -
CDR3 length: 16
clone size: -
V gene: TRBV7-8
J gene: TRBJ1-2

CDR3 protein: CASSQRDRGSYGYTF
CDR3 DNA: TGCGCCAGCAGCCAAAGGGACAGGGGTTCCTATGGCTACACCTTC
D gene: TRBD1
CDR3 length: 15
clone size: -
V gene: TRBV5-1
J gene: TRBJ1-2

CDR3 protein: CASSEAGGLENIQYF
CDR3 DNA: TGTGCCAGCAGTGAAGCTGGGGGACTAGAAAACATTCAGTACTTC
D gene: TRBD2
CDR3 length: 15
clone size: once
V gene: TRBV2
J gene: TRBJ2-4

CDR3 protein: CASTPRQGTQETQYF
CDR3 DNA: TGTGCCAGCACCCCTCGACAGGGCACACAAGAGACCCAGTACTTC
D gene: TRBD1
CDR3 length: 15
clone size: -
V gene: TRBV19
J gene: TRBJ2-5

CDR3 protein: CASSFLGSGYTF
CDR3 DNA: TGTGCCAGCAGCTTCCTGGGCAGCGGCTACACCTTC
D gene: -
CDR3 length: 12
clone size: -
V gene: TRBV5-6
J gene: TRBJ1-2

CDR3 protein: CASSLDSYNYGYTF
CDR3 DNA: TGTGCCAGCAGCTTAGACAGTTACAACTATGGCTACACCTTC
D gene: -
CDR3 length: 14
clone size: -
V gene: TRBV11-3
J gene: TRBJ1-2

CDR3 protein: CASSQLRTGGLSGANVLTF
CDR3 DNA: TGCGCCAGCAGCCAACTCAGGACAGGGGGCCTCTCTGGGGCCAACGTCCTGACTTTC
D gene: TRBD1
CDR3 length: 19
clone size: once
V gene: TRBV4-3
J gene: TRBJ2-6

CDR3 protein: CASSQEEGVGYYGYTF
CDR3 DNA: TGCGCCAGCAGCCAAGAAGAGGGTGTGGGGTACTATGGCTACACCTTC
D gene: -
CDR3 length: 16
clone size: -
V gene: TRBV4-3
J gene: TRBJ1-2

CDR3 protein: CASSLDGGLTEAFF
CDR3 DNA: TGTGCCAGCAGCTTAGACGGGGGATTGACTGAAGCTTTCTTT
D gene: -
CDR3 length: 14
clone size: -
V gene: TRBV7-9
J gene: TRBJ1-1

CDR3 protein: CASSPGLVVNEQFF
CDR3 DNA: TGTGCCAGCAGCCCAGGACTTGTCGTCAATGAGCAGTTCTTC
D gene: -
CDR3 length: 14
clone size: -
V gene: TRBV7-2
J gene: TRBJ2-1

CDR3 protein: CASSPRGMNTGELFF
CDR3 DNA: TGTGCCAGCAGCCCCAGGGGAATGAACACCGGGGAGCTGTTTTTT
D gene: -
CDR3 length: 15
clone size: -
V gene: TRBV11-2
J gene: TRBJ2-2

CDR3 protein: CASSPDRVHTEAFF
CDR3 DNA: TGTGCCAGCAGCCCGGACAGGGTTCACACTGAAGCTTTCTTT
D gene: TRBD1
CDR3 length: 14
clone size: -
V gene: TRBV11-2
J gene: TRBJ1-1

CDR3 protein: CASSDRRDRKLDTQYF
CDR3 DNA: TGTGCCAGCAGTGACCGCCGGGACAGGAAGCTCGATACGCAGTATTTT
D gene: TRBD1
CDR3 length: 16
clone size: -
V gene: TRBV6-1
J gene: TRBJ2-3

CDR3 protein: CSCFGTEQFF
CDR3 DNA: TGCAGTTGTTTCGGGACAGAGCAGTTCTTC
D gene: -
CDR3 length: 10
clone size: once
V gene: TRBV20-1
J gene: TRBJ2-1

CDR3 protein: CAWSVTAGNTIYF
CDR3 DNA: TGTGCCTGGAGTGTGACAGCCGGAAACACCATATATTTT
D gene: -
CDR3 length: 13
clone size: -
V gene: TRBV30
J gene: TRBJ1-3

CDR3 protein: CASSKRTGLGNTIYF
CDR3 DNA: TGTGCCAGCAGCAAACGGACAGGGCTTGGAAACACCATATATTTT
D gene: TRBD1
CDR3 length: 15
clone size: -
V gene: TRBV5-8
J gene: TRBJ1-3

CDR3 protein: CSAGQNEQFF
CDR3 DNA: TGCAGCGCGGGACAGAATGAGCAGTTCTTC
D gene: TRBD1
CDR3 length: 10
clone size: -
V gene: TRBV29-1
J gene: TRBJ2-1

CDR3 protein: CASGLGDRKLLGYTF
CDR3 DNA: TGTGCTAGTGGTTTAGGGGACAGAAAACTTTTGGGCTACACCTTC
D gene: TRBD1
CDR3 length: 15
clone size: -
V gene: TRBV12-5
J gene: TRBJ1-2